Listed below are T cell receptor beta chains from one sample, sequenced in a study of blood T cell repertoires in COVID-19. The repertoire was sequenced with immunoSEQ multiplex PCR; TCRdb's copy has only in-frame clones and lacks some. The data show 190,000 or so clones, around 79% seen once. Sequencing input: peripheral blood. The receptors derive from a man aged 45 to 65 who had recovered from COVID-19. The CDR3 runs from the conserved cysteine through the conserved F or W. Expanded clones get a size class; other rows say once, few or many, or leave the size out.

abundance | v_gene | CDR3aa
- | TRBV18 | CASSPQPGVGSVQYF
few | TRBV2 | CASSDTRPNGPQHF
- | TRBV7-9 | CASSSTGETGGFYEQYF
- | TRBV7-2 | CASSSASGSFETQYF
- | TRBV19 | CASSPWTSGRTGEYNEQFF
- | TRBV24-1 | CATSEVGRRIHYGYTF
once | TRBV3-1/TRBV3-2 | CASSQAGGGGELFF
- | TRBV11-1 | CASSPLFTSGPNIQYF
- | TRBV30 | CAWEAPGANVLTF
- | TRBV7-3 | CASSLVPGQRGPEAFF
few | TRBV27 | CASSVGTGGHYEQYF
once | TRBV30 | CAWTSPGHANSGNTIYF
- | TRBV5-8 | CASSFPEPYEQYF
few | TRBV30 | CALTARYSNQPQHF
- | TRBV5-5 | CASSSTGATNEKLFF
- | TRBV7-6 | CASSPLAGSGANVLTF
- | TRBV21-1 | CASSKGSSEAAKF
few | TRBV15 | CATSRGFPGLADNEQFF
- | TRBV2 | CASSRQQEDTQYF
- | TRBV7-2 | CASSYTGNEVDEQFF
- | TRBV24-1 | CATSDSLGNEQFF
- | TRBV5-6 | CASSLVGQGASYEQYF
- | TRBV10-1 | CASSESGRVNTGELFF
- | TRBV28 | CASSLRGLGLEKLFF
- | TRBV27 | CASRRGLGTNEKLFF
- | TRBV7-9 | CASSRGDRASNQPQHF
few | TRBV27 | CASSAQGYGYTF
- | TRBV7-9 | CASSLLMRLAGNTGELFF
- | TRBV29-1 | CSVEDRRGSHGRGETQYF
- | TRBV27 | CASSPGTGGHSPLHF
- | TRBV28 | CASYRNTEAFF
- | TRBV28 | CASSSGDRDEQYF
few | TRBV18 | CASSPAPSVNQPQHF
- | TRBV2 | CASNRGDTIYF
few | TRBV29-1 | CSVEFRDRGRAFF
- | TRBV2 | CASSETGVNQPQHF
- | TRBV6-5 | CASSTTGQAYNEQFF
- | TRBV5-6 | CASRRDRGRGDTEAFF
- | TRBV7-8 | CASRRVPTGHYEQYF
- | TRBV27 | CASSLRQGGTREQYF